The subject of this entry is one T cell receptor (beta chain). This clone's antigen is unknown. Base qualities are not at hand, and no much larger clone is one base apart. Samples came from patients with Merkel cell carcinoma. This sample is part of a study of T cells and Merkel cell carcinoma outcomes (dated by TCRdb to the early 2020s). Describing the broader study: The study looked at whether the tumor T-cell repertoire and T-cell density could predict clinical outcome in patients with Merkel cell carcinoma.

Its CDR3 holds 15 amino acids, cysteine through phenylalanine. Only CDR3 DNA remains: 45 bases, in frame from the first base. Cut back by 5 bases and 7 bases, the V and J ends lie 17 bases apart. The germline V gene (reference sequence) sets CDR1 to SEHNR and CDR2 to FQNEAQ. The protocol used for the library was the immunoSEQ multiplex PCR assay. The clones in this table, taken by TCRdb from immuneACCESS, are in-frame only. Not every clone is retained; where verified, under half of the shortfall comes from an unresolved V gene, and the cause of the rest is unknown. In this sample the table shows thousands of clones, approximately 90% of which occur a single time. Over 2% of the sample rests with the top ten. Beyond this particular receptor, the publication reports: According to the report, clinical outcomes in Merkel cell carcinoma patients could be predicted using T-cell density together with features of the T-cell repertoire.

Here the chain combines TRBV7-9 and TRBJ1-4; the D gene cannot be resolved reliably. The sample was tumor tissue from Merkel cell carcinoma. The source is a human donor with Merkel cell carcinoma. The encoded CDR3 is CASSPREAAGEKLFF. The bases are TGTGCCAGCAGCCCCCGCGAAGCCGCGGGTGAAAAACTGTTTTTT.